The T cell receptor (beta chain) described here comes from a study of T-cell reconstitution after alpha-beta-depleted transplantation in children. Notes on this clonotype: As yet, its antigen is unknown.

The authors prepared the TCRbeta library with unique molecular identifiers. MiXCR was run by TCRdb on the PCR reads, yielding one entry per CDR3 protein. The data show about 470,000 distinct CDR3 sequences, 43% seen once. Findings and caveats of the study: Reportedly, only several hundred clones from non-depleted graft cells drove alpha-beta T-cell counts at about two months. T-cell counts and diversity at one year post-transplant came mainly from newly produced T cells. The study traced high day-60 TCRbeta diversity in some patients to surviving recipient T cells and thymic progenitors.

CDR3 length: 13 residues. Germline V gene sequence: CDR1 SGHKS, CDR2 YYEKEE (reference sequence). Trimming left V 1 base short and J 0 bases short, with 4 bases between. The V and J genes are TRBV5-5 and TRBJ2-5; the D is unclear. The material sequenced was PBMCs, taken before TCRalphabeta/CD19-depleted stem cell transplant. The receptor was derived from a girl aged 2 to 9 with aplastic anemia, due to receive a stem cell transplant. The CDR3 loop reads CASSLYHQETQYF. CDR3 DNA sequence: TGTGCCAGCAGCTTGTATCACCAAGAGACCCAGTACTTC.